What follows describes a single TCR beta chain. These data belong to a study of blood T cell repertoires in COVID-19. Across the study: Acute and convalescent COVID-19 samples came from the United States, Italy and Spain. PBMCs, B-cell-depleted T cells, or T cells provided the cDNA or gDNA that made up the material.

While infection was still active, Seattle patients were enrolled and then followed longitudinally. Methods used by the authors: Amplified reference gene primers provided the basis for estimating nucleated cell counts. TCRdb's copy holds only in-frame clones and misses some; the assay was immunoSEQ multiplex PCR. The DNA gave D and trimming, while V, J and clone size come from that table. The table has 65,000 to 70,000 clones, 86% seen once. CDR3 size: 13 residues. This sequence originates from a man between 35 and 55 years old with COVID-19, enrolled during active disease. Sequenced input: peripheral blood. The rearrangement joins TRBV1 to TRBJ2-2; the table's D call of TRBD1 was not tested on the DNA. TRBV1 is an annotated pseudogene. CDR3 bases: TGCACCAGCAGCCATGACAGGGGTGGGGAGCTGTTTTTT. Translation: CTSSHDRGGELFF.